What follows are 7 T cell receptor beta chains derived from one specimen sequenced in a study of neurological immune-mediated disorders. TCRdb passed the 5' RACE reads through MiXCR, listing each CDR3 protein once. This sample yields around 35,000 distinct CDR3 sequences, of which more than 1.3% are seen a single time; about a tenth belongs to the top ten. Sequenced input: PBMCs. These receptors originate from a woman aged 30 to 39 with multiple sclerosis.

This clonotype was observed many times. The gene calls are TRBV6-5 and TRBJ2-3; the D is unclear. CDR1 and CDR2 (germline): MNHEY, SVGAGI. V was trimmed by 2 bases and J by 3 bases, leaving 18 bases between them. The CDR3 covers 17 residues. The CDR3 DNA sequence: TGTGCCAGCAGTTACCGTTTTCCGGGCTTAGTTACAGATACGCAGTATTTT. This encodes CASSYRFPGLVTDTQYF.

Note on this clonotype: A much larger clone is a single base away; this may be a read error. This likely comes from a read error, as the CDR3 has no conserved phenylalanine or tryptophan at its end. The CDR3 DNA follows: TGCAGTGCTAGAGGACAATACGAGCAGTACATC. Its protein product is CSARGQYEQYI. The V gene is TRBV20-1, the J gene TRBJ2-7; D not certain. The germline V gene encodes CDR1 DFQATT and CDR2 SNEGSKA (reference sequence). V was trimmed by 1 base and J by 4 bases, leaving 5 bases between them. The CDR3 runs to 11 residues.

This clonotype was found many times. The J gene is TRBJ2-3, the V gene TRBV15; the match to TRBD2 covers 9 bases. Per the germline V gene, CDR1 is LNHNV and CDR2 is YYDKDF (reference sequence). The ends lost 1 base at V and 2 bases at J; junction bases unmatched: 4. There are 16 residues in the CDR3. The CDR3 DNA is TGTGCCACCAGCAGAGGCAGCGGGGGGTCCACAGATACGCAGTATTTT. Translated: CATSRGSGGSTDTQYF.

This clonotype was detected many times. The rearrangement links TRBV5-1 to TRBJ2-2; D is unclear. V lost 4 bases to trimming and J lost 5 bases, with 12 bases between them. Germline V lookup: CDR1 SGHRS, CDR2 YFSETQ. The CDR3 has 14 amino acids. CDR3 protein: CASSPETPTGELFF. The CDR3 DNA sequence: TGCGCCAGCAGCCCCGAGACGCCAACCGGGGAGCTGTTTTTT.

This clonotype was found many times. V is TRBV27 and J is TRBJ2-2; 7 bases map to TRBD1. Germline CDR1 and CDR2: MNHEY and SMNVEV (reference sequence). The CDR3 length is 16 residues. V lost 5 bases and J lost 1; bases outside the gene matches: 7. Here the CDR3 DNA reads TGTGCCAGCAGTCTAAATAACAGGGGGAACACCGGGGAGCTGTTTTTT. Amino acid sequence: CASSLNNRGNTGELFF.

This clonotype was seen repeatedly, ten times or more. The gene calls are TRBV20-1 and TRBJ1-5, with D maybe TRBD1 (5 bases). V dropped 5 bases and J dropped 5 bases, with 19 bases sitting between them. This CDR3 comprises 15 residues. Germline-derived CDR1 and CDR2 are DFQATT and SNEGSKA (reference sequence). The CDR3 DNA sequence: TGCAGTGCTCTCCAGGATCAGGGTCAGTATCAGCCCCAGCATTTT. Encoded protein: CSALQDQGQYQPQHF.

This clonotype was observed at least ten times. The chain uses TRBV29-1 and TRBJ2-1; TRBD1 matches 10 bases. V gave up 6 bases and J gave up 4 bases; unmatched junction bases: 3. CDR3 length: 13 residues. Germline-derived CDR1 and CDR2 are SQVTM and ANQGSEA. The chain's CDR3 is CSVPGQGYNEQFF. CDR3 in DNA: TGCAGCGTACCGGGACAGGGGTACAATGAGCAGTTCTTC.